The 21 T cell receptor beta chains below come from one sample, sequenced in a study of T cell responses to AZD1222 COVID-19 vaccine. Libraries were prepared by immunoSEQ multiplex PCR; TCRdb keeps only in-frame clonotypes and omits some of them. The table has under 200,000 clones, 87% seen once. Sample: peripheral blood, taken on day 0 of MenACWY control vaccination. The receptors derive from an adult in good health.

The chain carries TRBV18 and TRBJ2-7; 7 nucleotides match TRBD1. There are 14 residues in the CDR3. Per the germline V gene, CDR1 is KGHSH and CDR2 is LQKENI. V trimming: 6 bases; J trimming: 4 bases; junction bases outside the gene matches: 9. The chain's CDR3 is CASSYRGDQYEQYF. DNA for the CDR3: TGTGCCAGCTCTTACAGGGGCGACCAATACGAGCAGTACTTC. The entire variable domain, with the rest obtained from reference TRBV18 and TRBJ2-7, is as follows: NAGVMQNPRHLVRRRGQEARLRCSPMKGHSHVYWYRQLPEEGLKFMVYLQKENIIDESGMPKERFSAEFPKEGPSILRIQQVVRGDSAAYFCASSYRGDQYEQYFGPGTRLTVT.

The chain combines TRBV7-2 with TRBJ2-7; 9 bases are a match to TRBD1. Germline V lookup: CDR1 SGHTA, CDR2 FQGNSA. This CDR3 is 15 amino acids long. V lost 5 bases and J lost 3; bases outside the gene matches: 8. The CDR3 region has the DNA TGTGCCAGCAGCCGCGAGGGACAGGGATTCTACGAGCAGTACTTC. Amino acids: CASSREGQGFYEQYF.

This clone has a handful of counts. The CDR3 loop reads CASTRGGIRNEKLFF. The CDR3 DNA is TGTGCCAGCACGAGGGGCGGTATACGAAATGAAAAACTGTTTTTT. The J gene is TRBJ1-4, the V gene TRBV2, with D possibly TRBD1 on 5 matching bases. The CDR3 covers 15 residues. V gave up 7 bases and J gave up 5 bases, with 17 bases separating them. The germline V gene has CDR1 SNHLY and CDR2 FYNNEI.

The DNA of the CDR3 is TGTGCCAGCAGTCCCTGGAAGGGGGGAATCTCTGGGGCCAACGTCCTGACTTTC. Translating gives CASSPWKGGISGANVLTF. The chain carries TRBV27 and TRBJ2-6, with D tentatively TRBD1 or TRBD2 (6 bases each). The CDR3 consists of 18 residues. V lost 5 bases, J lost 0 bases, and 17 bases lay in between. Germline assignment: CDR1 MNHEY and CDR2 SMNVEV (reference sequence).

The chain recombines TRBV5-1 with TRBJ1-6, with D uncertain. Per the germline V gene, CDR1 is SGHRS and CDR2 is YFSETQ. Trimming removed 0 bases from V and 7 bases from J, with 8 bases in between. The CDR3 sequence is 14 residues long. This CDR3 reads CASSLGLRNSPLHF. The DNA for the CDR3 is TGCGCCAGCAGCTTGGGACTGAGGAATTCACCCCTCCACTTT.

This chain connects TRBV27 to TRBJ2-7; D unresolved. V lost 6 bases to trimming and J lost 2 bases, with 11 bases between them. This CDR3 contains 13 residues. Looked up from germline, CDR1 is MNHEY and CDR2 is SMNVEV (reference sequence). This CDR3 reads CASSLGSAYEQYF. The DNA for the CDR3 is TGTGCCAGCAGCCTCGGTTCTGCCTACGAGCAGTACTTC.

The chain links TRBV6-5 to TRBJ1-4, with a possible D match to TRBD1 (6 bases). V lost 0 bases to trimming and J lost 8 bases, with 10 bases between them. Germline CDR1 and CDR2: MNHEY and SVGAGI. The CDR3 consists of 14 residues. CDR3 amino acids: CASSYSRGDEKLFF. The CDR3 DNA follows: TGTGCCAGCAGTTACTCGAGGGGGGACGAAAAACTGTTTTTT.

V and J are TRBV7-6 and TRBJ2-4, with TRBD1 matching 7 bases. Losses at the gene ends were 1 base for V and 1 base for J; bases not matched to a gene: 7. The CDR3 runs to 17 residues. Germline V gene lookup returns CDR1 SGHVS and CDR2 FNYEAQ. The CDR3 region is CASSLGQGVGAKNIQYF. CDR3 DNA: TGTGCCAGCAGCTTAGGGCAGGGGGTCGGTGCCAAAAACATTCAGTACTTC.

This sequence joins TRBV29-1 and TRBJ2-7; a possible D gene is TRBD1 (5 bases). Germline V gives CDR1 SQVTM, CDR2 ANQGSEA. The CDR3 sequence is 13 residues long. V shed 2 bases and J shed 3 bases, with 11 bases lying between them. CDR3 amino acids: CSVEFQGFYEQYF. The CDR3 DNA reads TGCAGCGTTGAATTTCAGGGTTTCTACGAGCAGTACTTC.

V and J are TRBV19 and TRBJ2-7; 8 bases match TRBD1. The V segment lost 6 bases and the J segment 5 bases; nucleotides outside the gene matches: 6. Per the germline V gene, CDR1 is LNHDA and CDR2 is SQIVND (reference sequence). This CDR3 has 13 residues. In DNA, the CDR3 is TGTGCCAGTAGAGGACAGGGACTCGACGAGCAGTACTTC. Its translation is CASRGQGLDEQYF.

This chain joins TRBV28 and TRBJ2-3, with 8 bases identical to TRBD2. CDR1 is MDHEN and CDR2 is SYDVKM in the germline V gene. This CDR3 contains 12 residues. V shed 3 bases, J shed 10 bases, and the junction held 3 bases outside the gene matches. The CDR3 nucleotides read TGTGCCAGCAGTTTGAATAGCGGGGCGCAGTATTTT. It encodes CASSLNSGAQYF.

The V call is TRBV30, the J call TRBJ2-7; the D is unclear. Per the germline V gene, CDR1 is GTSNPN and CDR2 is SVGIG (reference sequence). V lost 0 bases and J 7 bases, leaving 10 bases between the germline ends. CDR3 size: 12 residues. Written as DNA, the CDR3 is TGTGCCTGGAGTGTCCTGGGCCAGGAGCAGTACTTC. Encoded protein: CAWSVLGQEQYF.

CDR3 amino acids: CASSERSARVMNTEAFF. CDR3 nucleotides: TGTGCCAGCAGTGAAAGGAGTGCCAGGGTCATGAACACTGAAGCTTTCTTT. The V and J genes are TRBV2 and TRBJ1-1, with D maybe TRBD1 (5 bases). Per the germline V gene, CDR1 is SNHLY and CDR2 is FYNNEI. The length of the CDR3 is 17 residues. V gave up 2 bases and J gave up 0 bases, with 16 bases separating them.

Here the CDR3 reads CASSVQGATEAFF. The DNA of the CDR3 is TGTGCCAGCTCCGTACAGGGGGCTACTGAAGCTTTCTTT. The chain couples TRBV18 to TRBJ1-1; 9 bases fit TRBD1. The CDR3 is 13 amino acids. Germline assignment: CDR1 KGHSH and CDR2 LQKENI. V was pared by 6 bases and J by 5 bases, with 4 bases of the junction left unmatched.

The genes are TRBV7-2 and TRBJ2-1; perhaps TRBD2 as D (6 bases). CDR1 and CDR2 (germline): SGHTA, FQGNSA. The CDR3 consists of 14 residues. The V gene lost 5 bases and the J gene lost 6 bases, with 14 bases spanning the gap. For the CDR3, the DNA is TGTGCCAGCAGCGCGGAGGGCGGGGCCAATGAGCAGTTCTTC. It codes for CASSAEGGANEQFF.

This chain uses TRBV4-1 with TRBJ2-4, with 8 bases fitting TRBD1. Trimming took 3 bases from V and 1 from J; bases not matched to a gene: 2. Germline CDR1 is MGHRA and CDR2 is YSYEKL. The CDR3 runs to 15 residues. The CDR3 region has the DNA TGCGCCAGCAGCCAGACAGGGGATGCCAAAAACATTCAGTACTTC. Translated, it gives CASSQTGDAKNIQYF.

The J gene is TRBJ2-2, the V gene TRBV7-9, with D uncertain. The ends were cut back, 4 bases at V and 4 bases at J, with 4 bases in the middle. CDR1 and CDR2 from the germline V gene are SEHNR and FQNEAQ (reference sequence). CDR3 length: 12 residues. The CDR3: CASSSSTGELFF. In nucleotides, the CDR3 is TGTGCCAGCAGCTCCAGCACCGGGGAGCTGTTTTTT.

This clone was recorded a few times. The chain uses TRBV6-5 and TRBJ1-6; D is unclear. V was trimmed by 5 bases and J by 13 bases, leaving 15 bases between them. Germline CDR1 MNHEY, CDR2 SVGAGI. The CDR3 is 13 residues long. The CDR3 DNA follows: TGTGCCAGCAGTCCGGGAGTCCTTTTCCCCCTCCACTTT. Amino acid sequence: CASSPGVLFPLHF.

This chain joins TRBV7-2 and TRBJ1-2; maybe TRBD1 (6 bases). Germline loops: CDR1 SGHTA, CDR2 FQGNSA. The CDR3 runs 14 residues. V lost 6 bases to trimming and J lost 1 base, with 12 bases between them. The CDR3 region has the DNA TGTGCCAGCAGGCCAGGGGACCTTAACTATGGCTACACCTTC. Its translation is CASRPGDLNYGYTF.

The chain uses TRBV11-2 and TRBJ2-7; the match to TRBD2 covers 8 bases. Germline lookup yields CDR1 SGHAT and CDR2 FQNNGV. This CDR3 has 13 amino acids. The V segment lost 5 bases and the J segment 2 bases; nucleotides outside the gene matches: 2. The CDR3 DNA reads as TGTGCCAGCAGCCGGGGGGGTCCCTACGAGCAGTACTTC. Translation gives CASSRGGPYEQYF. Variable domain in full (rest from reference TRBV11-2 and TRBJ2-7): EAGVAQSPRYKIIEKRQSVAFWCNPISGHATLYWYQQILGQGPKLLIQFQNNGVVDDSQLPKDRFSAERLKGVDSTLKIQPAKLEDSAVYLCASSRGGPYEQYFGPGTRLTVT.

V usage is TRBV10-3 and J usage is TRBJ1-5; maybe TRBD1 (5 bases). The germline V and J ends were trimmed by 10 bases and 2 bases, with 12 bases remaining between them. The CDR3 runs to 13 residues. Germline V gene data show CDR1 as ENHRY and CDR2 as SYGVKD. The CDR3 DNA reads TGTGCCAGCCGGGACGACGGCAATCAGCCCCAGCATTTT. It yields the protein CASRDDGNQPQHF.